The clone carrying this T cell receptor beta chain was counted at least ten times. Its antigen remains unknown. These data come from a study of neurological immune-mediated disorders. General observations from the study: Multiple sclerosis was found to have the least TCR clonal expansion, below healthy controls, and HTLV-1-associated myelopathy the most.

Trimming took off 2 bases at V and 1 base at J, with 12 bases between the two ends. This CDR3 has 15 amino acids. Looked up from germline, CDR1 is SGHKS and CDR2 is YYEKEE (reference sequence). Source material was 2 million unsorted PBMCs, stored at -80 °C in RNAlater. Every sequencing run returned over 160 million TCR-beta sequences, which were derived from 15-18 subjects. TCRdb passed the 5' RACE reads through MiXCR, listing each CDR3 protein once. This table holds just under 45,000 distinct CDR3 sequences, over 9.5% found once. The rearrangement joins TRBV5-5 to TRBJ1-1; TRBD1 might be the D (5 bases). Sequencing used PBMCs. The source of this sequence is a female donor in good health. The CDR3 region has the DNA TGTGCCAGCAGCTTCGACGCAGGGACGAACACTGAAGCTTTCTTT. This sequence encodes CASSFDAGTNTEAFF.